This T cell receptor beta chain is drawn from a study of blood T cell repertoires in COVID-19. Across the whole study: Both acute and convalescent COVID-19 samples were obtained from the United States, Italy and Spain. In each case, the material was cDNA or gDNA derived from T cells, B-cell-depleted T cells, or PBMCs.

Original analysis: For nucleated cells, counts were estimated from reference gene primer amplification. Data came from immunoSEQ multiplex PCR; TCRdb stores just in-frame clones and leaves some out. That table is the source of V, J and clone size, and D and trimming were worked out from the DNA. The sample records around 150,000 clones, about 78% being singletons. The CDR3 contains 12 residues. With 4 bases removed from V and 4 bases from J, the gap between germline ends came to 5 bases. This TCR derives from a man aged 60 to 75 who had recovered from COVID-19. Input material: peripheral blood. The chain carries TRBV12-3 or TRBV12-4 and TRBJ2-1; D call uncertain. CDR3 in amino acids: CASSSMYNEQFF. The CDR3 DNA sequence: TGTGCCAGCAGTTCAATGTACAATGAGCAGTTCTTC.